A single T cell receptor beta chain is shown here with its context. This clonotype was observed many times. It lacks a known antigen. Within one base of it there is no much larger clone, and no base qualities were kept. This specimen comes from a study (dated by TCRdb to the mid-2010s). The library was built by means of RT-PCR. The sequencing machine was an Illumina MiSeq. The public reads were reanalyzed by TCRdb: fastp trimming at Q25, MiXCR alignment, in-frame beta chains only. When rows share a CDR3 protein, they turn into one entry using the most common DNA and genes. The sample records more than 600,000 distinct CDR3 sequences, approximately 14% of which are singletons. The ten largest clones capture just over 3.5% of the sample. The CDR3 spans 14 residues, from the cysteine through the phenylalanine. The CDR3 DNA has 42 bases and is translated from base 1. CDR1 SEHNR and CDR2 FQNEAQ were looked up in the germline V gene (reference sequence). A distance of 14 bases separates the germline ends of V and J, which lose 5 bases and 3 bases respectively.

Sequencing input: memory CD4+ T cells from blood. This chain is built from TRBV7-9 and TRBJ2-7, and TRBD1 may be the D gene, going by 6 matching bases. This TCR derives from a female donor in good health, serving as a healthy control. This receptor carries the CDR3 CASSLEGENYEQYF. The nucleotides are TGTGCCAGCAGCCTAGAGGGGGAAAACTACGAGCAGTACTTC.